This T cell receptor beta chain was found in a study of control samples from healthy donors and cancer patients. Germline lookup yields CDR1 SGHRS and CDR2 YFSETQ. This CDR3 has 14 residues. V lost 0 bases, J lost 3 bases, and 10 bases lay in between. Assay: immunoSEQ multiplex PCR; the TCRdb copy retains only in-frame clones and omits some. The table lists 50,000 or so clones, over 75% of them singletons. The material sequenced was blood. The receptor comes from a man aged 45 to 65 in good health. The rearrangement uses TRBV5-1 and TRBJ2-7, with D perhaps matching TRBD1 (6 bases). CDR3: CASSLETGYYEQYF. CDR3 DNA: TGCGCCAGCAGCTTGGAGACAGGATACTACGAGCAGTACTTC. The variable domain in full, with the rest retrieved from reference TRBV5-1 and TRBJ2-7, is KAGVTQTPRYLIKTRGQQVTLSCSPISGHRSVSWYQQTPGQGLQFLFEYFSETQRNKGNFPGRFSGRQFSNSRSEMNVSTLELGDSALYLCASSLETGYYEQYFGPGTRLTVT.